This T cell receptor beta chain came from a study of OX40 agonist ivuxolimab in advanced cancers. The data were produced by immunoSEQ multiplex PCR, yet TCRdb's version contains in-frame clones alone and is incomplete. The table has around 110,000 clones, just over 90% seen once. The V end lost 3 bases, the J end lost 2 bases, and 7 bases lay between the germline ends. From germline, CDR1 is MDHEN and CDR2 SYDVKM. The CDR3 runs to 13 residues. The chain couples TRBV28 to TRBJ1-2; D gene uncertain. The clonotype originates from an adult with an advanced solid tumor such as melanoma, head and neck, liver or kidney cancer. The sequenced sample was CD4+ or CD8+ T cells sorted from blood, obtained in a trial of the OX40 agonist ivuxolimab. DNA for the CDR3: TGTGCCAGCAGTTTTCCCGGGAACTATGGCTACACCTTC. Residues: CASSFPGNYGYTF.